Each of the 28 T cell receptor beta chains below was sequenced from the same sample in a study of beta chain features in type 1 diabetes. Expressed TCRB transcripts were sequenced after all isolated RNA was converted to cDNA. Here immunoSEQ multiplex PCR was the method, and the copy in TCRdb shows in-frame clones only, minus some. In the table there are around 430,000 clones, about 30% of which are singletons. The sample taken for sequencing was naive CD4+ T cells from blood. Every receptor here comes from a man between 18 and 35 years old in good health.

The chain combines TRBV7-3 with TRBJ2-7; 10 bases fit TRBD1. Germline V gene sequence: CDR1 SGHTA, CDR2 FQGTGA. The CDR3 sequence is 15 residues long. With 0 bases clipped from V and 5 bases from J, the junction kept 4 bases outside the gene matches. This CDR3 is CASSLTRDRGNEQYF. For the CDR3, the DNA is TGTGCCAGCAGCTTAACGAGGGACAGGGGCAACGAGCAGTACTTC. Filled out from reference TRBV7-3 and TRBJ2-7, the complete variable domain reads GAGVSQTPSNKVTEKGKYVELRCDPISGHTALYWYRQSLGQGPEFLIYFQGTGAADDSGLPNDRFFAVRPEGSVSTLKIQRTERGDSAVYLCASSLTRDRGNEQYFGPGTRLTVT.

This clone was observed a handful of times. The rearrangement joins TRBV5-1 to TRBJ2-3; 9 bases agree with TRBD1. V was pared by 4 bases and J by 6 bases, with 3 bases of the junction left unmatched. The CDR3 has 13 residues. Germline V gene data show CDR1 as SGHRS and CDR2 as YFSETQ. The CDR3 is CASSLGQGDTQYF. Here the CDR3 DNA reads TGCGCCAGCAGCCTCGGACAGGGGGATACGCAGTATTTT. Full variable domain (rest looked up from reference TRBV5-1 and TRBJ2-3): KAGVTQTPRYLIKTRGQQVTLSCSPISGHRSVSWYQQTPGQGLQFLFEYFSETQRNKGNFPGRFSGRQFSNSRSEMNVSTLELGDSALYLCASSLGQGDTQYFGPGTRLTVL.

This clone was seen a few times. V and J are TRBV30 and TRBJ2-7; 10 bases are shared with TRBD2. Trimming cost V 1 base and J 2 bases; bases outside gene matches: 2. Per germline, CDR1 GTSNPN and CDR2 SVGIG (reference sequence). The CDR3 length is 14 residues. The CDR3 region is CAWSGTSGPYEQYF. The CDR3 nucleotides read TGTGCCTGGAGTGGGACTAGCGGTCCCTACGAGCAGTACTTC.

The chain recombines TRBV5-1 with TRBJ2-1; D remains ambiguous. This CDR3 spans 14 amino acids. Germline assignment: CDR1 SGHRS and CDR2 YFSETQ. V lost 0 bases, J lost 5 bases, and 9 bases lay in between. This CDR3 is CASSLGELHNEQFF. The CDR3 region has the DNA TGCGCCAGCAGCTTGGGGGAACTTCACAATGAGCAGTTCTTC.

This clone has only a few counts. Relative to the germline gene, one junction end is altered; a read error may explain this. This rearrangement joins TRBV5-1 to TRBJ2-5, with TRBD1 matching over 11 bases. The germline CDR1 and CDR2 sequences are SGHRS and YFSETQ. This CDR3 has 15 residues. The CDR3 DNA follows: TGCGCAAGCAGCTTCGGACAGGGGGCTCGGGAGACCCAGTACTTC. It is translated as CASSFGQGARETQYF.

The chain links TRBV19 to TRBJ2-2; tentatively, D is TRBD1 (5 bases). V lost 1 base and J lost 5, with 11 bases in between. CDR1 is LNHDA and CDR2 is SQIVND in the germline V gene (reference sequence). The CDR3 extends over 15 amino acids. The CDR3 DNA reads TGTGCCAGTAGTATAGTAACAGGTGGAACCGGGGAGCTGTTTTTT. Protein: CASSIVTGGTGELFF.

The rearrangement uses TRBV6-5 and TRBJ1-1; D not certain. Germline V gene lookup returns CDR1 MNHEY and CDR2 SVGAGI. The CDR3 sequence is 12 residues long. Trimming stripped 4 bases from V and 5 bases from J, with 8 bases between. The CDR3 is CASSFGRTEAFF. As DNA, the CDR3 is TGTGCCAGCAGTTTCGGGAGGACTGAAGCTTTCTTT.

This clone was observed a handful of times. The chain carries TRBV15 and TRBJ2-3; D is uncertain. Germline V gene lookup returns CDR1 LNHNV and CDR2 YYDKDF (reference sequence). The V gene lost 1 base and the J gene lost 4 bases, with 12 bases spanning the gap. This CDR3 is built from 15 residues. CDR3 nucleotide sequence: TGTGCCACCAGCAGAGGTTTCGACGGAGCAGATACGCAGTATTTT. It encodes CATSRGFDGADTQYF.

This chain links TRBV4-3 with TRBJ2-1; the match to TRBD1 covers 9 bases. Per germline, CDR1 LGHNA and CDR2 YSLEER. The CDR3 loop spans 14 amino acids. The V gene end was trimmed by 4 bases and the J gene end by 8 bases; junction bases not matched to a gene: 6. For the CDR3, the DNA is TGCGCCAGCAGCCCCCGACAGGGGGATGATGAGCAGTTCTTC. Residues: CASSPRQGDDEQFF.

This clone turned up a few times. This chain connects TRBV4-3 to TRBJ1-1; D not resolved. Germline CDR1 is LGHNA and CDR2 is YSLEER. The CDR3 contains 14 residues. V dropped 0 bases and J dropped 1 base, with 6 bases sitting between them. The CDR3 spells CASSQEQTNTEAFF. As DNA, the CDR3 is TGCGCCAGCAGCCAAGAACAGACGAACACTGAAGCTTTCTTT.

The chain uses TRBV5-4 and TRBJ2-7; 9 bases are a match to TRBD1. The germline V gene encodes CDR1 SGHNT and CDR2 YYREEE (reference sequence). The CDR3 has 13 residues. V was pared by 5 bases and J by 3 bases, with 3 bases of the junction left unmatched. Written as DNA, the CDR3 is TGTGCCAGCAGTACGGGACAGGGCTACGAGCAGTACTTC. As protein: CASSTGQGYEQYF.

The chain recombines TRBV7-9 with TRBJ2-1; 11 bases are shared with TRBD2. Germline V gene sequence: CDR1 SEHNR, CDR2 FQNEAQ (reference sequence). The CDR3 spans 14 residues. J lost 10 bases, V lost 0 bases, and 2 bases had no gene match. The CDR3 sequence is CASSLAGLAEEQFF. DNA for the CDR3: TGTGCCAGCAGCTTAGCGGGACTAGCGGAAGAGCAGTTCTTC.

A few counts support this clone. V is TRBV10-3 and J is TRBJ2-5; D is unresolved. Trimming took off 3 bases at V and 5 bases at J, with 7 bases between the two ends. The CDR3 covers 12 residues. CDR1 and CDR2 (germline): ENHRY, SYGVKD. This chain's CDR3 is CAISEVRETQYF. The CDR3 DNA sequence: TGTGCCATCAGTGAAGTCCGGGAGACCCAGTACTTC.

The sample holds a few counts of this clone. V usage is TRBV28 and J usage is TRBJ2-7, with 12 bases fitting TRBD1. The germline CDR1 and CDR2 sequences are MDHEN and SYDVKM. This CDR3 has 15 amino acids. V lost 7 bases and J lost 5; bases outside the gene matches: 9. CDR3 sequence (DNA): TGTGCCAGCAACTCACCCGGGACAGGGGGCAACGAGCAGTACTTC. This sequence encodes CASNSPGTGGNEQYF.

The chain joins TRBV6-1 to TRBJ2-1, with a weak D call TRBD1 (6 bases). Germline CDR1 is MNHNS and CDR2 is SASEGT. CDR3 length equals 16 residues. V lost 3 bases, J lost 7 bases, and 19 bases lay in between. CDR3 protein: CASSDGLGHQGNEQFF. The CDR3 coding sequence is TGTGCCAGCAGTGATGGCCTGGGTCACCAGGGGAATGAGCAGTTCTTC.

The J gene is TRBJ2-7, the V gene TRBV7-8; 7 nucleotides line up with TRBD1. Losses at the gene ends were 4 bases for V and 0 bases for J; bases not matched to a gene: 12. Germline V gene lookup returns CDR1 SGHVS and CDR2 FQNEAQ. The CDR3 is 17 amino acids. The CDR3 region is CASSSTGGQDHSYEQYF. In DNA, the CDR3 is TGTGCCAGCAGCTCAACGGGTGGACAGGATCACTCCTACGAGCAGTACTTC. Together with reference TRBV7-8 and TRBJ2-7, the CDR3 gives the full variable domain: GAGVSQSPRYKVAKRGQDVALRCDPISGHVSLFWYQQALGQGPEFLTYFQNEAQLDKSGLPSDRFFAERPEGSVSTLKIQRTQQEDSAVYLCASSSTGGQDHSYEQYFGPGTRLTVT.

The rearrangement links TRBV7-9 to TRBJ2-5, with D possibly TRBD1 on 5 matching bases. Trimming removed 1 base at V and 5 bases at J, with 17 bases between. This CDR3 is built from 16 residues. The germline gives CDR1 SEHNR, CDR2 FQNEAQ (reference sequence). The CDR3 loop is CASSLGVPGYLETQYF. CDR3 bases: TGTGCCAGCAGCTTAGGAGTCCCAGGGTATTTGGAGACCCAGTACTTC.

The V call is TRBV7-2, the J call TRBJ2-1; D not resolved. The CDR3 totals 12 residues. V lost 5 bases and J lost 8, with 10 bases in between. CDR1 is SGHTA and CDR2 is FQGNSA in the germline V gene. CDR3 residues: CASSGSAYEQFF. For the CDR3, the DNA is TGTGCCAGCAGCGGTAGTGCATATGAGCAGTTCTTC.

This clone was seen only a few times. V gene TRBV29-1 combines with J gene TRBJ2-7; TRBD1 might be the D (6 bases). The germline gives CDR1 SQVTM, CDR2 ANQGSEA. The CDR3 loop spans 12 amino acids. Trimming took 4 bases from V and 3 from J, leaving 10 bases between them. This chain's CDR3 is CSVVDRIYEQYF. In nucleotides, the CDR3 is TGCAGCGTTGTAGACAGGATCTACGAGCAGTACTTC.

The chain has TRBV7-9 and TRBJ1-1, with TRBD1 identical over 7 bases. Germline assignment: CDR1 SEHNR and CDR2 FQNEAQ (reference sequence). The CDR3 totals 12 residues. Trimming removed 4 bases from V and 11 bases from J; junction bases left unmatched: 7. This CDR3 is CASSSRQGSAFF. The CDR3, as DNA: TGTGCCAGCAGCTCCCGACAGGGATCGGCTTTCTTT.

The chain couples TRBV4-1 to TRBJ2-5; TRBD1 matches 9 bases. The V and J ends lost 2 bases and 6 bases, in that order; junction bases with no gene match: 7. The germline V gene encodes CDR1 MGHRA and CDR2 YSYEKL. This CDR3 region has 15 residues. The CDR3 loop is CASSQLRTGAKTQYF. The CDR3 nucleotides read TGCGCCAGCAGCCAACTCAGGACAGGGGCGAAGACCCAGTACTTC.

The rearrangement links TRBV9 to TRBJ2-5; D is possibly TRBD2 (6 bases). Trimming shortened V by 4 bases and J by 4 bases, and 14 bases separated the two germline ends. This CDR3 has 14 residues. Germline V gene lookup returns CDR1 SGDLS and CDR2 YYNGEE. The CDR3 DNA follows: TGTGCCAGCAGCACGGCCGGGGGTGGAGAGACCCAGTACTTC. Translated: CASSTAGGGETQYF.

The rearrangement joins TRBV5-4 to TRBJ2-5; D is unresolved. The germline V gene encodes CDR1 SGHNT and CDR2 YYREEE (reference sequence). The CDR3 covers 16 residues. V was clipped by 0 bases and J by 1 base, with 13 bases between them. Here the CDR3 DNA reads TGTGCCAGCAGCTTGGTCGAGTGGCCTATCCAAGAGACCCAGTACTTC. It translates to CASSLVEWPIQETQYF.

This rearrangement joins TRBV19 to TRBJ1-1; no firm D call. Germline CDR1 LNHDA, CDR2 SQIVND (reference sequence). Trimming stripped 0 bases from V and 3 bases from J, with 11 bases between. The CDR3 extends over 15 amino acids. The CDR3 loop is CASSIDRWTDTEAFF. The CDR3 bases are TGTGCCAGTAGTATAGATAGGTGGACGGACACTGAAGCTTTCTTT.

This clone was observed a few times. The chain uses TRBV5-1 and TRBJ2-4; D possibly corresponds to TRBD2 (6 bases). The CDR3 covers 17 residues. V was cut by 0 bases and J by 0 bases, with 13 bases left in between. Per germline, CDR1 SGHRS and CDR2 YFSETQ. CDR3 in amino acids: CASSLDVSGVAKNIQYF. The CDR3 DNA follows: TGCGCCAGCAGCTTGGATGTTAGCGGAGTAGCCAAAAACATTCAGTACTTC.

This chain links TRBV29-1 with TRBJ2-3; D is undetermined. Germline values: CDR1 SQVTM, CDR2 ANQGSEA. The CDR3 loop spans 11 amino acids. CDR3 region: CSVESKDTQYF. The CDR3 bases are TGCAGTGTGGAGTCAAAAGATACGCAGTATTTT.

The chain combines TRBV30 with TRBJ1-3; D is undetermined. The CDR3 totals 14 residues. The germline V gene has CDR1 GTSNPN and CDR2 SVGIG (reference sequence). Trimming removed 0 bases at V and 0 bases at J, with 6 bases between. CDR3 in DNA: TGTGCCTGGAGTGTACGTCCCTCTGGAAACACCATATATTTT. It codes for CAWSVRPSGNTIYF.

V gene TRBV5-4 combines with J gene TRBJ2-7, with a possible D match to TRBD2 (5 bases). Germline V CDR1 and CDR2: SGHNT, YYREEE (reference sequence). This CDR3 is built from 14 residues. V was trimmed by 0 bases and J by 0 bases, leaving 7 bases between them. The CDR3: CASSLVGSSYEQYF. CDR3 nucleotides: TGTGCCAGCAGCTTGGTTGGGAGCTCCTACGAGCAGTACTTC.